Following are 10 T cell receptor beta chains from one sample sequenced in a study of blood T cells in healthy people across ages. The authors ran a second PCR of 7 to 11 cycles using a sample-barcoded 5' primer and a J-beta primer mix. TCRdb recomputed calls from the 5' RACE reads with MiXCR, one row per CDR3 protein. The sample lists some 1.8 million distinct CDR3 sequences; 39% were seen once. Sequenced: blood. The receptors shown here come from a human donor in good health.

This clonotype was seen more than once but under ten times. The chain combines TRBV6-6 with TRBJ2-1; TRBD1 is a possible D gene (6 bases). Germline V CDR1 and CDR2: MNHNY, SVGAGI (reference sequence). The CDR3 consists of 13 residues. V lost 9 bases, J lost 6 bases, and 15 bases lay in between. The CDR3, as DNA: TGTGCCAGTGATAGAGTAGGGGGCAATGAGCAGTTCTTC. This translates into CASDRVGGNEQFF.

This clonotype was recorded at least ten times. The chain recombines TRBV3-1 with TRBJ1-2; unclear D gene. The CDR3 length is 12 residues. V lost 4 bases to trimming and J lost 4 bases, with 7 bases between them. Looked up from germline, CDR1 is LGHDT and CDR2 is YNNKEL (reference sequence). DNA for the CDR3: TGTGCCAGCAGCCCGGGAGCCTATGGCTACACCTTC. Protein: CASSPGAYGYTF.

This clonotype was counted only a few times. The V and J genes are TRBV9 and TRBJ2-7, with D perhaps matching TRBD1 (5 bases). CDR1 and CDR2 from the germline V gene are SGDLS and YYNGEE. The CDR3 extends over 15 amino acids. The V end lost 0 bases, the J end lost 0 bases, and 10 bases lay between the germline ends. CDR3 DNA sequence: TGTGCCAGCAGCGTAGTTGGCGACAGCTCCTACGAGCAGTACTTC. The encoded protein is CASSVVGDSSYEQYF.

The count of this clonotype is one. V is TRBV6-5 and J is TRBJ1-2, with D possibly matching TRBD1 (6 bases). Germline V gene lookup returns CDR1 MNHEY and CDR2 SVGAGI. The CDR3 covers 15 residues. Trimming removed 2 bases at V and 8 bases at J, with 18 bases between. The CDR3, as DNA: TGTGCCAGCAGTTACGGGACACTCGATAGGTGGGGCTACACCTTC. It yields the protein CASSYGTLDRWGYTF.

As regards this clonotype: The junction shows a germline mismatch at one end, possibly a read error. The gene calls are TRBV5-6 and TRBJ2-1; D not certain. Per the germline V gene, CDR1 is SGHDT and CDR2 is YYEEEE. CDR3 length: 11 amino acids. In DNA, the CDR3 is TGTGCCAGCAGCTTGTACAATGGGCAGTTCTTC. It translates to CASSLYNGQFF.

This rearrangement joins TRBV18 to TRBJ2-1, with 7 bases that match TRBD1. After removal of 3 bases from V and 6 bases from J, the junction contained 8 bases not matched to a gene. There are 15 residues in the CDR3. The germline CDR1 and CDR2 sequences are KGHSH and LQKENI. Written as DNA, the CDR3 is TGTGCCAGCTCACCCAGACAGGGAACGGGCAATGAGCAGTTCTTC. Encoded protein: CASSPRQGTGNEQFF.

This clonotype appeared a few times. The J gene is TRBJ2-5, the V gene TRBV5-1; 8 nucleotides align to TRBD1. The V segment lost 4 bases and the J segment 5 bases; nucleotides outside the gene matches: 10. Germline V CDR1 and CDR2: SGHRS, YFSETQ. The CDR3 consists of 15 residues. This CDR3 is CASSINPGGMETQYF. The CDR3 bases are TGCGCCAGCAGCATAAACCCAGGGGGCATGGAGACCCAGTACTTC.

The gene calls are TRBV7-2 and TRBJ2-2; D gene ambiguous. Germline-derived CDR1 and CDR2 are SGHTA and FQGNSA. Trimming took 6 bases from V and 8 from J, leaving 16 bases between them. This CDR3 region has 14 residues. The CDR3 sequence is CASRPERGLGELFF. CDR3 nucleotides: TGTGCCAGCAGACCTGAGCGAGGTTTGGGGGAGCTGTTTTTT. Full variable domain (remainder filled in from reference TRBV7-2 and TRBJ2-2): GAGVSQSPSNKVTEKGKDVELRCDPISGHTALYWYRQSLGQGLEFLIYFQGNSAPDKSGLPSDRFSAERTGGSVSTLTIQRTQQEDSAVYLCASRPERGLGELFFGEGSRLTVL.

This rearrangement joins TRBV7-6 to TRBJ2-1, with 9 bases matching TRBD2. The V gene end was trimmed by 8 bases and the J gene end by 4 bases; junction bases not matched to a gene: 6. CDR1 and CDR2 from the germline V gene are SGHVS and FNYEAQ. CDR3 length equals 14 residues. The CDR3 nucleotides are TGTGCCAGCGCGGGGGGGCCGAGGTACAATGAGCAGTTCTTC. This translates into CASAGGPRYNEQFF.

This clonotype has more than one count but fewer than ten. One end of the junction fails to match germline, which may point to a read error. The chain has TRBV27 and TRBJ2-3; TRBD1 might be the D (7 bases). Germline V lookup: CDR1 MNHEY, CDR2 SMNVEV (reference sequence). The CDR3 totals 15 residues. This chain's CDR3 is CASSRGTTGTATQYF. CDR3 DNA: TGTGCCAGCAGCCGCGGGACCACGGGGACAGCTACGCAGTATTTT.